This T cell receptor beta chain was sequenced during a study of shared clonotypes between healthy human individuals. This clone has only one observation. V was shortened by 1 base and J by 3 bases, with 4 bases between the two germline ends. CDR3 length equals 12 residues. The germline gives CDR1 SGHVS, CDR2 FQNEAQ. Sequencing was performed on unsorted PBMC DNA using ten immunoSEQ deep assay plates. Libraries were prepared by immunoSEQ multiplex PCR; TCRdb keeps only in-frame clonotypes and omits some of them. The table has some 500,000 clones, roughly 80% seen once; the top ten hold around 12%. V and J are TRBV7-8 and TRBJ2-7; D unresolved. The clonotype comes from a woman in her thirties or forties in good health. Some clones in this sample may be carry-over from other donors' samples. The sample comprised PBMCs. DNA for the CDR3: TGTGCCAGCAGCTTAGAGTACTACGAGCAGTACTTC. It yields the protein CASSLEYYEQYF.